The entry below describes one TCR beta chain. Its specificity is unknown. There are 11 residues in the CDR3. CDR1 and CDR2 from the germline V gene are KGHDR and SFDVKD. V lost 1 base, J lost 7 bases, and 1 base lay in between. The record originates from a study of T-cell reconstitution after alpha-beta-depleted transplantation in children. TCRbeta library preparation incorporated unique molecular identifiers. TCRdb reprocessed the PCR reads via MiXCR and lists one record per CDR3 protein. The repertoire holds about a million distinct CDR3 sequences, with about 29% as singletons. Study-level findings and limits: TCRbeta diversity was high at day 60 in some patients (a result of surviving recipient T cells and thymic progenitors).

The receptor comes from a boy under two years old who had a stem cell transplant for SCID, so the T cells may come from the graft donor. The chain uses TRBV24-1 and TRBJ2-1, with no clear D. Sequencing was performed on PBMCs, mostly from graft donor cells, taken 360 days after TCRalphabeta/CD19-depleted stem cell transplant. CDR3 DNA sequence: TGTGCCACCAGTGATTTAAATGAGCAGTTCTTC. The encoded protein is CATSDLNEQFF.